Below, 2 T cell receptor beta chains from the same sample are listed, as sequenced in a study of control samples from healthy donors and cancer patients (dated by TCRdb to 2019 to 2021). Library prep was done by the immunoSEQ multiplex PCR assay. TCRdb holds this immuneACCESS table with in-frame rearrangements only. Some clones are missing; in checked studies, unresolved V genes explain under half, and the rest has no known cause. The sample table shows around 100,000 clones, and roughly 87% are seen once. The ten biggest clones cover about 18% of the sample. Sequenced input: blood. These receptors came from a woman aged 45 to 65 in good health.

The chain joins TRBV4-3 to TRBJ2-1; the D gene is possibly TRBD1 (6 bases). CDR3 length equals 16 residues. Germline assignment: CDR1 LGHNA and CDR2 YSLEER. V lost 7 bases, J lost 3 bases, and 19 bases lay in between. The CDR3 region has the DNA TGCGCCAGCAACCCCGACAGCTCAGGGGACTACAATGAGCAGTTCTTC. It yields the protein CASNPDSSGDYNEQFF.

The chain combines TRBV21-1 with TRBJ2-4; the table gives TRBD1 as D, unverified against the DNA. TRBV21-1 represents a pseudogene. This CDR3 is 14 amino acids long. DNA for the CDR3: TGTGCCAGCATACATCGCACAGGGGGGGACATTCAGTACTTC. As protein: CASIHRTGGDIQYF.